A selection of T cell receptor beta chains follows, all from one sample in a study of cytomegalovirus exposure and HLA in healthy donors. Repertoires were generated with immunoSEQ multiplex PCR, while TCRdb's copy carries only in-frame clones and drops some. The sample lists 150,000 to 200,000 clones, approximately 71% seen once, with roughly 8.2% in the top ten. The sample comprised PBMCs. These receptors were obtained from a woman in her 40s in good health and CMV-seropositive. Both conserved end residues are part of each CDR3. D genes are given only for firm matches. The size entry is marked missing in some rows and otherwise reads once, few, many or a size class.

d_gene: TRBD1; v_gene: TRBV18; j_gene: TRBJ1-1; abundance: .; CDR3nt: TGTGCCAGCTCACCGAGATTATCAGGGGGCGAGACTGAAGCTTTCTTT; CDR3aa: CASSPRLSGGETEAFF
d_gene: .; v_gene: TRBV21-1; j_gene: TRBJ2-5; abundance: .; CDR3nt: TGTGCCAGCAGCAAACATAGTAATGGGCAGGGGACAGAGACCCAGTACTTC; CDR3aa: CASSKHSNGQGTETQYF
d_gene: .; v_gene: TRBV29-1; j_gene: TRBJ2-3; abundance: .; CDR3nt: TGCAGCTTTTTGTTCGGGGTGCGGGATACGCAGTATTTT; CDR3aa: CSFLFGVRDTQYF
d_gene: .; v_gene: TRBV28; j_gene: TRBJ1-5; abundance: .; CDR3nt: TGTGCCAGCAGTTATATGCAGGGGCCCCAGCATTTT; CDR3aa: CASSYMQGPQHF
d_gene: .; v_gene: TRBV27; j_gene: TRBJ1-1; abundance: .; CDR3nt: TGTGCCAGCAGTTTGCGGCAGAGGAACACTGAAGCTTTCTTT; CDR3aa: CASSLRQRNTEAFF
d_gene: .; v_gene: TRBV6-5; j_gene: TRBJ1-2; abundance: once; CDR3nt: TGTGCCAGCATCCAACAGGGAAACTACGGTGGCTACACCTTC; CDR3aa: CASIQQGNYGGYTF
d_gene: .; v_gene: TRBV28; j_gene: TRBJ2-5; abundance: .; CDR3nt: TGTGCCAGCAGTCGCTCGGCGGGGAGGGAGACCCAGTACTTC; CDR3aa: CASSRSAGRETQYF
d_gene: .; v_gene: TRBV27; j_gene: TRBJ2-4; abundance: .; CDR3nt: TGTGCCAGCAGTTTATCGGTCGGAGTAGCCAAAAACATTCAGTACTTC; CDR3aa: CASSLSVGVAKNIQYF
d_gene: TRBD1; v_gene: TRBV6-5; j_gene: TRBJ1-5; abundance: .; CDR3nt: TGTGCCAGCAGCAAAGACAGGGGAGGTCAGCCCCAGCATTTT; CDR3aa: CASSKDRGGQPQHF
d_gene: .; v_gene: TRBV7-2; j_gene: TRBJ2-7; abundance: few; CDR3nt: TGTGCCAGCAGCTTAGTGGGGCGGAATTCCTACGAGCAGTACTTC; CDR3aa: CASSLVGRNSYEQYF
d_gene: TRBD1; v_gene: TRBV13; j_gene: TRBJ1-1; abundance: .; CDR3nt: TGTGCCAGCAGCTTAGAGGACAGGACCACTGAAGCTTTCTTT; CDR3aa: CASSLEDRTTEAFF
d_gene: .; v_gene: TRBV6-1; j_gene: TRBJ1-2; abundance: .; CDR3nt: TGTGCCAGCAGTGAACGAGGCCAGATTAACTATGGCTACACCTTC; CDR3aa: CASSERGQINYGYTF
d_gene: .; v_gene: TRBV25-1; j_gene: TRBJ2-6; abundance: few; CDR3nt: TGTGCCAGCAGGCCGGGGGGCAACTCTGGGGCCAACGTCCTGACTTTC; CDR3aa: CASRPGGNSGANVLTF
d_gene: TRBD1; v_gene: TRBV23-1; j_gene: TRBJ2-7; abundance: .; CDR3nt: TGCGCCAGCAGTCAATCCCCCAGGGGGTTCCACGAGCAGTACTTC; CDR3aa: CASSQSPRGFHEQYF
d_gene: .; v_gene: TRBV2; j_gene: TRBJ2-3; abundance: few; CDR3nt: TGTGCCAGCAGTGAAGTTATCGATACGCAGTATTTT; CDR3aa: CASSEVIDTQYF
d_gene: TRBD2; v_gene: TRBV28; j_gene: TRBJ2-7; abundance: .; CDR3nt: TGTGCCAGCAGCAAAGGGTGGGGGGGGTCCTACGAGCAGTACTTC; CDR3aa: CASSKGWGGSYEQYF
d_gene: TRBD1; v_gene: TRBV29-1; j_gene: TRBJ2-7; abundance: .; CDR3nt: TGCAGCGTATCCGGGACAGGGACCTACGAGCAGTACTTC; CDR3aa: CSVSGTGTYEQYF
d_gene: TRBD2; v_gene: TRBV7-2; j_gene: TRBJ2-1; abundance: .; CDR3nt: TGTGCCAGCAGCGCGGGGGGACTCTACAATGAGCAGTTCTTC; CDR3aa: CASSAGGLYNEQFF
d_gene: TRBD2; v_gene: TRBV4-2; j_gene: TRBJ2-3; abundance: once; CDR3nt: TGTGCCAGCAGCCAACTAGGGGCTAGCGGGAGAGGTAGAAGCACAGATACGCAGTATTTT; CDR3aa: CASSQLGASGRGRSTDTQYF
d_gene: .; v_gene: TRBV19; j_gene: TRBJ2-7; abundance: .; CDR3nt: TGTGCCAGTAGTATTCGGACAGACGGCAGCCACGAGCAGTACTTC; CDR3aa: CASSIRTDGSHEQYF
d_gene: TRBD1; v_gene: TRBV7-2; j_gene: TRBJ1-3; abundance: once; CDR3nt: TGTGCCAGCAGCTCACAGGGGGTAGGAAACACCATATATTTT; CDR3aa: CASSSQGVGNTIYF
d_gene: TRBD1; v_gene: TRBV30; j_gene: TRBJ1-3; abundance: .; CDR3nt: TGTGCCTGGAGAGGGGCAGGGGGCGTGGACACCATATATTTT; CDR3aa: CAWRGAGGVDTIYF
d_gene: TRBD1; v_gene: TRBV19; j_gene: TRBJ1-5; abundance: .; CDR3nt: TGTGCCAGTAGTCCACTAACCGGGACAGGTAGCAATCAGCCCCAGCATTTT; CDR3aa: CASSPLTGTGSNQPQHF
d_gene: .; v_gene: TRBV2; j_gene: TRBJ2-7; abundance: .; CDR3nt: TGTGCCAGTCGACCGCCGATGAGCGTAGGTGAGCAGTACTTC; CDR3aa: CASRPPMSVGEQYF
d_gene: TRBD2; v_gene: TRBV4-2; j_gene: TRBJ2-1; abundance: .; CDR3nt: TGTGCCAGCAGCCAAGTGGCGGGGGGCTCCTACAATGAGCAGTTCTTC; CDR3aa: CASSQVAGGSYNEQFF
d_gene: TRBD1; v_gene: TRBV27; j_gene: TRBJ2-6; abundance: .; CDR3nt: TGTGCCAGCAGCCGGACAGGGGGGGCCAACGTCCTGACTTTC; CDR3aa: CASSRTGGANVLTF
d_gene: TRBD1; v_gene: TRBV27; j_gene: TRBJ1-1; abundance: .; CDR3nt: TGTGCCAGCAGTTTCCACGGACAGGCCGAAAAGACTAACACTGAAGCTTTCTTT; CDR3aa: CASSFHGQAEKTNTEAFF
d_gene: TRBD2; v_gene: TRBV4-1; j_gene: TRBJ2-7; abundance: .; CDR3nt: TGCGCCAGCAGCCAAGATCTAAGCGGGGTCACGTGGGAGCAGTACTTC; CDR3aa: CASSQDLSGVTWEQYF
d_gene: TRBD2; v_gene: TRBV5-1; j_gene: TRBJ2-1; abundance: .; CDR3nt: TGCGCCAGCAGCTTGGCAAATTTGGGCGCGGGAGCCCCCAGTGAGCAGTTCTTC; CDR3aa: CASSLANLGAGAPSEQFF
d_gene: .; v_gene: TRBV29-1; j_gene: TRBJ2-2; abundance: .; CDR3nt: TGCAGCGTTGGGGAGATTACGAACACCGGGGAGCTGTTTTTT; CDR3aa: CSVGEITNTGELFF
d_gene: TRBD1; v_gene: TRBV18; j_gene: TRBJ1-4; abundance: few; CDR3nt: TGTGCCAGCTCACCAGTCAGGGGACAGGCTTCAAATGAAAAACTGTTTTTT; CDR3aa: CASSPVRGQASNEKLFF
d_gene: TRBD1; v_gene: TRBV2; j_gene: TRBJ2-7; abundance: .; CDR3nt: TGTGCCAGCAGTGAATCCACAGGGGGCTACGAGCAGTACTTC; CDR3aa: CASSESTGGYEQYF
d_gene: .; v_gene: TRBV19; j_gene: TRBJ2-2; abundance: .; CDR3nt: TGTGCCAGTAACCGACAGGTTTCTTCCGGGGAGCTGTTTTTT; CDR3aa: CASNRQVSSGELFF
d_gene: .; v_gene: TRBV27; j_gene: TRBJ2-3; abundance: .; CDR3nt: TGTGCCAGCAGTTTATCCCGGGTGGCCACAGATACGCAGTATTTT; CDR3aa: CASSLSRVATDTQYF
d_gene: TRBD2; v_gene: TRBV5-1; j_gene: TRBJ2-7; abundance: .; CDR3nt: TGCGCCAGCAGCACGACTAGCGGGACCCCCTACGAGCAGTACTTC; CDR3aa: CASSTTSGTPYEQYF
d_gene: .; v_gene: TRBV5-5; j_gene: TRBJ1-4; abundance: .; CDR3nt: TGTGCCAGCAGCTTGGAACTCTTCGTGGGGCCTAATGAAAAACTGTTTTTT; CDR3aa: CASSLELFVGPNEKLFF
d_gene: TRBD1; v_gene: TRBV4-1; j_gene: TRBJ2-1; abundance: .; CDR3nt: TGCGCCAGCAGCCTTCCGGGACAGGGAAAGTTCTTC; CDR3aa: CASSLPGQGKFF
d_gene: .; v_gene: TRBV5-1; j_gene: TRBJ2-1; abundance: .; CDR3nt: TGCGCCAGCAGCTCCGACTGGGGCACCTACAATGAGCAGTTCTTC; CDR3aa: CASSSDWGTYNEQFF
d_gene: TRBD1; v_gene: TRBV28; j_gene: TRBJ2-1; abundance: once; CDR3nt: TGTGCCAGCAGTTTCCTTCCAGGGGGCGTTTATGAGCAGTTCTTC; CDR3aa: CASSFLPGGVYEQFF
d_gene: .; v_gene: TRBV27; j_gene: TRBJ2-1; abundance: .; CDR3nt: TGTGCCAGCAGTTTTGGTTTCGGGTCGAGGGACTTAACCTACAATGAGCAGTTCTTC; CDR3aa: CASSFGFGSRDLTYNEQFF
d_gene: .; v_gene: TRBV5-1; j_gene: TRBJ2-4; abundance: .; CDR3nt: TGCGCCAGCAGCTTAACTACCTCCGGGACAAATAAAAACATTCAGTACTTC; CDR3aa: CASSLTTSGTNKNIQYF
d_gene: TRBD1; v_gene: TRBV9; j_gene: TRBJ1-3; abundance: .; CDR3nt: TGTGCCAGCAGTAGGTCTGGACAGGGGGGAAACACCATATATTTT; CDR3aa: CASSRSGQGGNTIYF
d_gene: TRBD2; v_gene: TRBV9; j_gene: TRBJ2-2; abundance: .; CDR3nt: TGTGCCAGCAGCGTAGGTGGGGGTAGCGGGAGAACCGGGGAGCTGTTTTTT; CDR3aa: CASSVGGGSGRTGELFF
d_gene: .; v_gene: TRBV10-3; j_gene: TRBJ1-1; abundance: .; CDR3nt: TGTGCCATCAGTGGGCGACCTTGGACAGCCGAAGAGATGAACACTGAAGCTTTCTTT; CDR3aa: CAISGRPWTAEEMNTEAFF
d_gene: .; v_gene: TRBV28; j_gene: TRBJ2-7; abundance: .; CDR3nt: TGTGCCAGCCCCCCGCGGGGGGACAGATCCTACGAGCAGTACTTC; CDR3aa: CASPPRGDRSYEQYF
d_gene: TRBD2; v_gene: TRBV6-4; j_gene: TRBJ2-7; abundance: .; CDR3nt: TGTGCCAGCACTGTTAGCGGGAGGGCCTACGAGCAGTACTTC; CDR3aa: CASTVSGRAYEQYF
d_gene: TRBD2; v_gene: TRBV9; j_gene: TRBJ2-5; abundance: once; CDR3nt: TGTGCCAGCAGCGTAGAGGCGGGAGATGGGACCCAGTACTTC; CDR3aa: CASSVEAGDGTQYF
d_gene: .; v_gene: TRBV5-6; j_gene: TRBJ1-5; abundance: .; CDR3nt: TGTGCCAGCAGCCGTGGACAGTATAGCAATCAGCCCCAGCATTTT; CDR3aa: CASSRGQYSNQPQHF
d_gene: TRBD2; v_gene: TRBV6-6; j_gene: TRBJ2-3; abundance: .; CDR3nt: TGTGCCAGCTTGACTAGCGGTTTGTCAGATACGCAGTATTTT; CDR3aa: CASLTSGLSDTQYF
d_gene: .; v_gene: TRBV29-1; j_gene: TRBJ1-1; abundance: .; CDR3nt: TGCAGCGTTGCCAGGCAGGCGAACACTGAAGCTTTCTTT; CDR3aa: CSVARQANTEAFF
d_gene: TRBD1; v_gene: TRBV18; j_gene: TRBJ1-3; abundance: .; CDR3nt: TGTGCCAGCTCGCCCCGGGGGACAGACCACTCTGGAAACACCATATATTTT; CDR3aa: CASSPRGTDHSGNTIYF